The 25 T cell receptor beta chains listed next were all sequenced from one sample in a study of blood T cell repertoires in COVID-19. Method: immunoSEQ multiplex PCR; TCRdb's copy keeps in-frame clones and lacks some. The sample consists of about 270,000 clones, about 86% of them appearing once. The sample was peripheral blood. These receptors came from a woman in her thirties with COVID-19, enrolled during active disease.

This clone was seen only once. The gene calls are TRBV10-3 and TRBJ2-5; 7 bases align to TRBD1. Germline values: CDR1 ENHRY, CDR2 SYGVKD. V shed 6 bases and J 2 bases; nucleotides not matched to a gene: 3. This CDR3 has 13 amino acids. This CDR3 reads CAIRLDRQETQYF. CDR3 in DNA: TGTGCCATCAGGTTGGACAGGCAAGAGACCCAGTACTTC.

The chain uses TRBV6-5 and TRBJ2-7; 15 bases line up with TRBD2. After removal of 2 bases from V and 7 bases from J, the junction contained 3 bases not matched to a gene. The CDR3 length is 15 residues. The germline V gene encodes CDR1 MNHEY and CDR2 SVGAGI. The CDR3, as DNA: TGTGCCAGCAGTTACGGGACTAGCGGGGGGTGGGAGCAGTACTTC. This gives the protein CASSYGTSGGWEQYF.

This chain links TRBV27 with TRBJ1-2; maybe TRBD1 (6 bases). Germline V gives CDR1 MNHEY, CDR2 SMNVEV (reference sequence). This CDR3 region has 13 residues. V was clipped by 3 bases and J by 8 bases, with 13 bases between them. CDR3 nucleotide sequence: TGTGCCAGCAGTTTTGGGAGGGGGGGAGGCTACACCTTC. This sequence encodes CASSFGRGGGYTF.

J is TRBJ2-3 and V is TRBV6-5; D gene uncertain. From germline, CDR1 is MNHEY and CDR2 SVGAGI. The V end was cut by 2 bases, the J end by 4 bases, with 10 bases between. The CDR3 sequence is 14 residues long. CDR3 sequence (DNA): TGTGCCAGCAGTTACCGCCGTCCGGCAGATACGCAGTATTTT. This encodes CASSYRRPADTQYF.

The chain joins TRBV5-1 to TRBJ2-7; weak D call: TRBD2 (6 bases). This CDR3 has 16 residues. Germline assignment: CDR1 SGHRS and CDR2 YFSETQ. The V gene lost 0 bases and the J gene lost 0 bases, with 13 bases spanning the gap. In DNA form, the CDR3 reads TGCGCCAGCAGCTTGGGGAGGGGCCGAAGCTCCTACGAGCAGTACTTC. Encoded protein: CASSLGRGRSSYEQYF.

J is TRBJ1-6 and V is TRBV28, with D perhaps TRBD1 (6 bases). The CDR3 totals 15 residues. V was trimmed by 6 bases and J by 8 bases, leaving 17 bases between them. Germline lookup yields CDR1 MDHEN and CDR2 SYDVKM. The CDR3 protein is CASRTPDRPYSPLHF. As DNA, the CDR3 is TGTGCCAGCAGGACCCCTGACAGGCCTTATTCACCCCTCCACTTT. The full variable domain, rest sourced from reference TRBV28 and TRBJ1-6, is DVKVTQSSRYLVKRTGEKVFLECVQDMDHENMFWYRQDPGLGLRLIYFSYDVKMKEKGDIPEGYSVSREKKERFSLILESASTNQTSMYLCASRTPDRPYSPLHFGNGTRLTVT.

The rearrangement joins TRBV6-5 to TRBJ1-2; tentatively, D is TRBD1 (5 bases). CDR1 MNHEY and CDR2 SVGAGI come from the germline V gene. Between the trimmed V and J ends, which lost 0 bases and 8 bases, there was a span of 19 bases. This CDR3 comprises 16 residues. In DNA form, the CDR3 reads TGTGCCAGCAGTTACTCCACTTGGACAACCAGGCGAGGCTACACCTTC. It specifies CASSYSTWTTRRGYTF.

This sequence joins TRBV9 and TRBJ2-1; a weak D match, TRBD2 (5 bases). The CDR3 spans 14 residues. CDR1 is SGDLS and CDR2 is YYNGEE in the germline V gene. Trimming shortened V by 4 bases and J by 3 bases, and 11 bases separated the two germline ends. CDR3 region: CASSPGLLYNEQFF. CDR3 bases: TGTGCCAGCAGCCCTGGACTCCTCTACAATGAGCAGTTCTTC.

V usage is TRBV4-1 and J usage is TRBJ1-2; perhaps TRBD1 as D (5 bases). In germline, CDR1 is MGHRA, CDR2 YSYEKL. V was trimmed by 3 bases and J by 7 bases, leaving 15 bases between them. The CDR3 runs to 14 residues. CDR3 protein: CASSHAPGTGGYTF. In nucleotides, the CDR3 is TGCGCCAGCAGCCACGCGCCTGGGACTGGTGGCTACACCTTC.

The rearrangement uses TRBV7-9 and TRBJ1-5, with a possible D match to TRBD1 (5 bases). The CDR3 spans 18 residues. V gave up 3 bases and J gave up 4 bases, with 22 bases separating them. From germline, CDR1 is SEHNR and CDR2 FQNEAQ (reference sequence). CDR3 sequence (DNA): TGTGCCAGCAGCTTGGTGGGGCGGGGAGCCGCCTTAAATCAGCCCCAGCATTTT. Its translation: CASSLVGRGAALNQPQHF.

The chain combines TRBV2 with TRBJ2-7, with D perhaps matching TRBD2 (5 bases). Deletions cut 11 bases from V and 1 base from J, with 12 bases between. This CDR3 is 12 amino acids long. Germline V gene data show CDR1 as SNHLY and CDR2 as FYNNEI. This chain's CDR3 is CALRGPSYEQYF. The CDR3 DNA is TGTGCCCTCAGAGGGCCTTCCTACGAGCAGTACTTC. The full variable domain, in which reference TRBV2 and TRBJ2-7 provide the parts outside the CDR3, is EPEVTQTPSHQVTQMGQEVILRCVPISNHLYFYWYRQILGQKVEFLVSFYNNEISEKSEIFDDQFSVERPDGSNFTLKIRSTKLEDSAMYFCALRGPSYEQYFGPGTRLTVT.

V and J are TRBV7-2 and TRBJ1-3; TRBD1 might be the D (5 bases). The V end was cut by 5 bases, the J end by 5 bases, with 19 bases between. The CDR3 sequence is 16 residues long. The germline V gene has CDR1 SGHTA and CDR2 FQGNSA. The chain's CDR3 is CASSPPTAGRRNTIYF. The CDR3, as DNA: TGTGCCAGCAGCCCCCCAACGGCAGGGCGACGAAACACCATATATTTT.

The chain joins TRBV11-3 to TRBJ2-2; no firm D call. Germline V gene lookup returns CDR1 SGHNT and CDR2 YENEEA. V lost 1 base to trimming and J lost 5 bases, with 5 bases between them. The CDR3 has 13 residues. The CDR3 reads CASSLVLTGELFF. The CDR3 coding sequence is TGTGCCAGCAGCTTAGTACTGACCGGGGAGCTGTTTTTT.

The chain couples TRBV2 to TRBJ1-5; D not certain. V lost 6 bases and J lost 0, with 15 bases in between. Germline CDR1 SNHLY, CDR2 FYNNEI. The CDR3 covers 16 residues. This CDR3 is CASSYRKHYSNQPQHF. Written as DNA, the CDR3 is TGTGCCAGCAGCTACCGGAAGCACTATAGCAATCAGCCCCAGCATTTT.

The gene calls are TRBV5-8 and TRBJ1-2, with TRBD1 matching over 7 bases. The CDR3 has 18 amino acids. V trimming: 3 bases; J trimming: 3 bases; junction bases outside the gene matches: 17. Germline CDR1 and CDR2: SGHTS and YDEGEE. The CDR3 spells CASSCLATGAPHHYGYTF. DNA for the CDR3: TGTGCCAGCAGCTGTTTGGCTACAGGGGCCCCTCATCACTATGGCTACACCTTC.

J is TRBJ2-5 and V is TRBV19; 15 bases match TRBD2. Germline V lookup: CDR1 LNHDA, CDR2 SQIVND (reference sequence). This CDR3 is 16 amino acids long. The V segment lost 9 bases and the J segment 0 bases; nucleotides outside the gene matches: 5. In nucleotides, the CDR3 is TGTGCCAGCAAGGGACTAGCGGGGGGAAACCAAGAGACCCAGTACTTC. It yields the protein CASKGLAGGNQETQYF.

The CDR3 protein is CASSYDQGNTEAFF. The CDR3 DNA reads as TGTGCCAGCAGTTACGACCAGGGCAACACTGAAGCTTTCTTT. The chain recombines TRBV6-5 with TRBJ1-1; tentatively, D is TRBD1 (5 bases). CDR1 and CDR2 from the germline V gene are MNHEY and SVGAGI. Trimming shortened V by 2 bases and J by 2 bases, and 9 bases separated the two germline ends. The CDR3 sequence is 14 residues long.

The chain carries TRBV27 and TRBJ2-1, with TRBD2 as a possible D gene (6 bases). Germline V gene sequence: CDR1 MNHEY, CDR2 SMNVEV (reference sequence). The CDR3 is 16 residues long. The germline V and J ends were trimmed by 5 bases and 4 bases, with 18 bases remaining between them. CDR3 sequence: CASSPPRRVGYNEQFF. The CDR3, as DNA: TGTGCCAGCAGTCCCCCGCGGAGGGTCGGGTACAATGAGCAGTTCTTC.

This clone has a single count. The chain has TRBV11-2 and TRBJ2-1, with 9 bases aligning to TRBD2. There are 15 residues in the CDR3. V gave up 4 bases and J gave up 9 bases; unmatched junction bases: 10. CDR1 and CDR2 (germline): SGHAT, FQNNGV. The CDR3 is CASSSSPGLAGEQFF. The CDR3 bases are TGTGCCAGCAGCTCATCACCGGGACTAGCCGGTGAGCAGTTCTTC.

CDR3 DNA sequence: TGTGCCAGCAGTGAAGATACAGGCTTAGGAGAGCAGTACTTC. As protein: CASSEDTGLGEQYF. The chain recombines TRBV2 with TRBJ2-7; D is possibly TRBD1 (5 bases). V lost 1 base to trimming and J lost 7 bases, with 14 bases between them. The CDR3 loop spans 14 amino acids. Germline V gene data show CDR1 as SNHLY and CDR2 as FYNNEI.

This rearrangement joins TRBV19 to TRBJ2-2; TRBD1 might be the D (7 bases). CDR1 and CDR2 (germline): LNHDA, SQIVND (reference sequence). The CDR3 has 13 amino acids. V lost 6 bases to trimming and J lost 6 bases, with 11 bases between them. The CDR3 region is CASRWRGPGELFF. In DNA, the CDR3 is TGTGCCAGTAGGTGGAGGGGGCCCGGGGAGCTGTTTTTT.

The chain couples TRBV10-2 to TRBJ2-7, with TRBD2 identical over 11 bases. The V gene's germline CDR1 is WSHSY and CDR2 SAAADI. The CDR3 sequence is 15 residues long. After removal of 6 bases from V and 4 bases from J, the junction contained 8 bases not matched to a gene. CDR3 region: CASRTGTSGNYEQYF. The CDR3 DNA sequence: TGCGCCAGCAGAACCGGGACTAGCGGAAATTACGAGCAGTACTTC.

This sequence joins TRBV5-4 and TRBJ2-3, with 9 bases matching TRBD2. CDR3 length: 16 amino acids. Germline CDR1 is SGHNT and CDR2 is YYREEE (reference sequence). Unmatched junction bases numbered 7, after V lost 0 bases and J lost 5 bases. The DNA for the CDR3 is TGTGCCAGCAGCTTGGGGCGGGGGGGCCTTGGAGATACGCAGTATTTT. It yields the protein CASSLGRGGLGDTQYF.

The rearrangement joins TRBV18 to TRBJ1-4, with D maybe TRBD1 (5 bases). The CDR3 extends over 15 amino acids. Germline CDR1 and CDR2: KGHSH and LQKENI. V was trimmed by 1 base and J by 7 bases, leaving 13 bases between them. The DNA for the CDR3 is TGTGCCAGCTCACCACAAGGGGTTGTCGCTGAAAAACTGTTTTTT. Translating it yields CASSPQGVVAEKLFF.

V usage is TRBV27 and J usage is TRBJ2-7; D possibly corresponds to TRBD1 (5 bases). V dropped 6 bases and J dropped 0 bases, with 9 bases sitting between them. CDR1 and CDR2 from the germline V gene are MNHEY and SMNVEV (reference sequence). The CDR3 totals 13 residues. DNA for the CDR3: TGTGCCAGCAGCCCAGGGTTCTCCTACGAGCAGTACTTC. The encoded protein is CASSPGFSYEQYF.